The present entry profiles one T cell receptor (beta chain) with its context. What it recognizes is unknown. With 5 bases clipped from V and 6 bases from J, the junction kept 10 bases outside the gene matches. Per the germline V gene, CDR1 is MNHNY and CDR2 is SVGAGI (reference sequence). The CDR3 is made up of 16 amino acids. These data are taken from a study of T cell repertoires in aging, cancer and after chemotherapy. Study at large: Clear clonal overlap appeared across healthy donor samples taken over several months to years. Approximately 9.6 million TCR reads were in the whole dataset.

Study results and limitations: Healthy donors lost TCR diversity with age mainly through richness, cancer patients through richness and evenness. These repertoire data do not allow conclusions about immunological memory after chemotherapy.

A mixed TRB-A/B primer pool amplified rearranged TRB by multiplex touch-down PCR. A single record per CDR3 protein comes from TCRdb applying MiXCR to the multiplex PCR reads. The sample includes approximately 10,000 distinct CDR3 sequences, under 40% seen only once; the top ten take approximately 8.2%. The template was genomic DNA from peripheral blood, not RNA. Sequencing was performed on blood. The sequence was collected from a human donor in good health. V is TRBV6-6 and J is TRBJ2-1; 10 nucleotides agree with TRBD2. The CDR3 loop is CASSRLAGQKVNEQFF. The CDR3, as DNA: TGTGCCAGCAGTCGACTAGCGGGTCAGAAGGTCAATGAGCAGTTCTTC.